Below, 18 T cell receptor beta chains from the same sample are listed, as sequenced in a study of CD8+CD57+ T cells in acquired aplastic anemia. The template for TCR beta VDJ and CDR3 sequence profiling was genomic DNA. Using its own MiXCR run on the reads, TCRdb lists one record per CDR3 protein. The sample lists hundreds of thousands of distinct CDR3 sequences; around 43% were seen once. Only patients with CD8+CD57+ cell expansion on flow cytometry were chosen for sequencing. The sequenced sample consisted of sorted CD4+, CD8+, or CD8+CD57+ T cells (not recorded which) from PBMCs. The receptors here all came from a human donor with aplastic anemia.

This clonotype was picked up many times. This chain connects TRBV7-9 to TRBJ2-7; D may match TRBD1 or TRBD2 (5 bases each). The V end was cut by 4 bases, the J end by 3 bases, with 16 bases between. The CDR3 contains 15 residues. CDR1 and CDR2 (germline): SEHNR, FQNEAQ (reference sequence). Here the CDR3 reads CASSSDRDQFYEQYF. For the CDR3, the DNA is TGTGCCAGCAGCTCCGACCGGGACCAATTCTACGAGCAGTACTTC.

This clonotype occurred many times. The rearrangement joins TRBV7-8 to TRBJ1-6; D is perhaps TRBD1 (5 bases). Germline V gene data show CDR1 as SGHVS and CDR2 as FQNEAQ. The CDR3 spans 17 residues. V was shortened by 4 bases and J by 7 bases, with 20 bases between the two germline ends. The CDR3 DNA reads TGTGCCAGCAGCTCGGGGGACCGGGGACTGGGAAATTCACCCCTCCACTTT. Protein product: CASSSGDRGLGNSPLHF.

As regards this clonotype: A much more abundant neighbour one base away suggests this may be a read error. The chain employs TRBV7-9 and TRBJ1-1, with 7 bases lining up with TRBD1. This CDR3 spans 18 amino acids. Germline CDR1 and CDR2: SEHNR and FQNEAQ (reference sequence). CDR3 region: CASSRIIGGSSRNTEALF. The CDR3 DNA follows: TGTGCCAGCAGCCGAATCATAGGGGGCTCATCGAGGAACACTGAAGCTCTCTTT. Full variable domain (missing parts from reference TRBV7-9 and TRBJ1-1): DTGVSQNPRHKITKRGQNVTFRCDPISEHNRLYWYRQTLGQGPEFLTYFQNEAQLEKSRLLSDRFSAERPKGSFSTLEIQRTEQGDSAMYLCASSRIIGGSSRNTEALFGQGTRLTVV.

The V call is TRBV15, the J call TRBJ2-5; TRBD2 is a possible D gene (7 bases). V was clipped by 0 bases and J by 5 bases, with 13 bases between them. This CDR3 is 15 amino acids long. The germline CDR1 and CDR2 sequences are LNHNV and YYDKDF (reference sequence). The CDR3 loop reads CATSRDNRGAETQYF. The CDR3 region has the DNA TGTGCCACCAGCAGAGATAACCGGGGGGCTGAGACCCAGTACTTC. The entire variable domain, with the rest obtained from reference TRBV15 and TRBJ2-5, is as follows: DAMVIQNPRYQVTQFGKPVTLSCSQTLNHNVMYWYQQKSSQAPKLLFHYYDKDFNNEADTPDNFQSRRPNTSFCFLDIRSPGLGDTAMYLCATSRDNRGAETQYFGPGTRLLVL.

In its sample, this clonotype was seen many times. The chain employs TRBV7-8 and TRBJ1-2; D gene ambiguous. Germline CDR1 SGHVS, CDR2 FQNEAQ. The germline V and J ends were trimmed by 2 bases and 1 base, with 11 bases remaining between them. The CDR3 contains 15 residues. The CDR3 DNA sequence: TGTGCCAGCAGCTTATTTCCAGATCTTAACTATGGCTACACCTTC. It is translated as CASSLFPDLNYGYTF.

This clonotype was picked up many times. The chain links TRBV5-1 to TRBJ2-2, with 9 bases aligning to TRBD1. The CDR3 is 16 residues long. CDR1 SGHRS and CDR2 YFSETQ come from the germline V gene. The J segment lost 7 bases and the V segment lost 2 bases, leaving 9 bases of the junction unmatched. CDR3 region: CASSFRDRVIGGELFF. The DNA for the CDR3 is TGCGCCAGCAGCTTTCGGGACAGGGTAATAGGCGGGGAGCTGTTTTTT.

In its sample, this clonotype was seen many times. The chain has TRBV20-1 and TRBJ2-7; D remains ambiguous. Germline CDR1 and CDR2: DFQATT and SNEGSKA (reference sequence). This CDR3 comprises 10 residues. Trimming shortened V by 6 bases and J by 3 bases, and 6 bases separated the two germline ends. CDR3 residues: CSAGDYEQYF. DNA of the CDR3: TGCAGTGCCGGAGACTACGAGCAGTACTTC.

The chain joins TRBV20-1 to TRBJ1-2; D ambiguous. The CDR3 is made up of 13 amino acids. V was trimmed by 0 bases and J by 6 bases, leaving 11 bases between them. Germline values: CDR1 DFQATT, CDR2 SNEGSKA (reference sequence). CDR3 residues: CSARDSRVDGYTF. The CDR3 DNA reads TGCAGTGCTAGAGATTCAAGGGTCGATGGCTACACCTTC.

This rearrangement joins TRBV10-3 to TRBJ1-2, with unresolved D. This CDR3 comprises 15 residues. Trimming took off 0 bases at V and 5 bases at J, with 13 bases between the two ends. Germline CDR1 ENHRY, CDR2 SYGVKD. The CDR3 is CAISESHLGVYGYTF. Written as DNA, the CDR3 is TGTGCCATCAGTGAGTCTCACCTCGGGGTTTATGGCTACACCTTC.

This sequence joins TRBV7-9 and TRBJ1-2; D unresolved. V was pared by 5 bases and J by 3 bases, with 13 bases between. Germline V gene lookup returns CDR1 SEHNR and CDR2 FQNEAQ (reference sequence). The CDR3 length is 14 residues. The CDR3 bases are TGTGCCAGCAGCCAAGGAATTAGCGACTATGGCTACACCTTC. Amino acids: CASSQGISDYGYTF.

This rearrangement joins TRBV7-9 to TRBJ2-1; the match to TRBD2 covers 15 bases. CDR3 length: 17 amino acids. V lost 6 bases to trimming and J lost 4 bases; unmatched junction nucleotides: 7. Germline CDR1 and CDR2: SEHNR and FQNEAQ (reference sequence). The CDR3 protein is CASSYPGLAGGYNEQFF. Here the CDR3 DNA reads TGTGCCAGCAGTTATCCCGGACTAGCGGGAGGGTACAATGAGCAGTTCTTC.

This chain links TRBV20-1 with TRBJ1-5; D is unclear. The CDR3 runs 12 residues. Germline CDR1 is DFQATT and CDR2 is SNEGSKA (reference sequence). Trimming took off 0 bases at V and 4 bases at J, with 4 bases between the two ends. CDR3 loop: CSARDPNQPQHF. The DNA for the CDR3 is TGCAGTGCTAGAGATCCTAATCAGCCCCAGCATTTT.

The J gene is TRBJ1-1, the V gene TRBV6-5; D call uncertain. Deletions cut 5 bases from V and 0 bases from J, with 16 bases between. CDR1 and CDR2 (germline): MNHEY, SVGAGI. This CDR3 is built from 16 residues. CDR3 DNA: TGTGCCAGCAGTCTCTACGGGGAAACCATGAACACTGAAGCTTTCTTT. Translation: CASSLYGETMNTEAFF.

At least ten counts were recorded for this clonotype. V is TRBV7-6 and J is TRBJ2-3; D perhaps matches TRBD2 (5 bases). V lost 7 bases and J lost 3, with 23 bases in between. Germline CDR1 reads SGHVS; CDR2 reads FNYEAQ. The CDR3 has 17 amino acids. Here the CDR3 DNA reads TGTGCCAGCAAACCCCTGGCTAGCTTAAGGTGGACAGATACGCAGTATTTT. Encoded protein: CASKPLASLRWTDTQYF. The variable domain in full, completed from reference TRBV7-6 and TRBJ2-3, reads GAGVSQSPRYKVTKRGQDVALRCDPISGHVSLYWYRQALGQGPEFLTYFNYEAQQDKSGLPNDRFSAERPEGSISTLTIQRTEQRDSAMYRCASKPLASLRWTDTQYFGPGTRLTVL.

This clonotype was seen only a few times. The V and J genes are TRBV25-1 and TRBJ2-4; D is undetermined. V lost 3 bases, J lost 0 bases, and 12 bases lay in between. This CDR3 comprises 16 residues. The V gene's germline CDR1 is MGHDK and CDR2 SYGVNS. This CDR3 is CASSEGSLLAKNIQYF. DNA for the CDR3: TGTGCCAGCAGTGAGGGCAGTCTCCTAGCCAAAAACATTCAGTACTTC.

The chain joins TRBV7-2 to TRBJ2-7, with D tentatively TRBD1 or TRBD2 (5 bases each). Germline loops: CDR1 SGHTA, CDR2 FQGNSA. V was clipped by 5 bases and J by 3 bases, with 11 bases between them. CDR3 length: 13 residues. CDR3: CASSHGANYEQYF. The CDR3 DNA sequence: TGTGCCAGCAGCCACGGGGCAAACTACGAGCAGTACTTC.

Worth noting for this clonotype: The conserved final phenylalanine or tryptophan is absent from the CDR3, which likely points to a read error. The rearrangement joins TRBV24-1 to TRBJ1-1; D is unresolved. V lost 3 bases, J lost 1 base, and 8 bases lay in between. This CDR3 comprises 14 residues. From germline, CDR1 is KGHDR and CDR2 SFDVKD. The chain's CDR3 is CATSDGLGNTEAFL. CDR3 nucleotide sequence: TGTGCCACCAGTGATGGGTTAGGGAACACTGAAGCTTTCCTT.

This clonotype was found many times. The chain uses TRBV19 and TRBJ1-2; possibly TRBD1 for D (5 bases). The CDR3 has 18 amino acids. Germline V gene sequence: CDR1 LNHDA, CDR2 SQIVND (reference sequence). V lost 0 bases and J lost 1, with 18 bases in between. As DNA, the CDR3 is TGTGCCAGTAGTATAGACTCAGCAACAGGCCAATTTAACTATGGCTACACCTTC. Translating it yields CASSIDSATGQFNYGYTF.